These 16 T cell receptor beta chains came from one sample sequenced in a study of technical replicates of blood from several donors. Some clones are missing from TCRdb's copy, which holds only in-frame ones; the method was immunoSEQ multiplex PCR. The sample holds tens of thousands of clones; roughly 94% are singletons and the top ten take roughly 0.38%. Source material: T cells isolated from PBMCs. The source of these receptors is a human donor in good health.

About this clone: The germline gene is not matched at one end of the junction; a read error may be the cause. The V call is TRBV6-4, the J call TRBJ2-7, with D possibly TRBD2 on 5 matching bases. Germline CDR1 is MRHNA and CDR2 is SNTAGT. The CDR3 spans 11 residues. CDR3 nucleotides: TGTGCCAGAAAGTATTACGTGGTCGGACTCTTC. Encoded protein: CARKYYVVGLF.

This CDR3 reads CASSQPRTGSWSGYTF. The CDR3 DNA follows: TGCGCCAGCAGCCAGCCACGGACAGGGTCATGGAGCGGCTACACCTTC. The J gene is TRBJ1-2, the V gene TRBV4-1; 8 positions match TRBD1. The CDR3 has 16 amino acids. After removal of 3 bases from V and 8 bases from J, the junction contained 14 bases not matched to a gene. Per the germline V gene, CDR1 is MGHRA and CDR2 is YSYEKL.

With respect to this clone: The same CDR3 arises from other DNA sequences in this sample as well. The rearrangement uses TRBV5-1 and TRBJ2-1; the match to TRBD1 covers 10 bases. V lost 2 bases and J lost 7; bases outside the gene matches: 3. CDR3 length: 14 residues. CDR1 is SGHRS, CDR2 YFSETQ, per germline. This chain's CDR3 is CASSLDRGHNEQFF. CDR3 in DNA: TGCGCCAGCAGCTTAGACAGGGGGCATAATGAGCAGTTCTTC.

CDR3 residues: CASSQGVGDRVWYEQYF. The CDR3 DNA reads TGCGCCAGCAGCCAAGGTGTAGGGGACAGGGTTTGGTACGAGCAGTACTTC. The V and J genes are TRBV4-1 and TRBJ2-7; 9 nucleotides line up with TRBD1. The CDR3 spans 17 residues. J lost 4 bases, V lost 1 base, and 11 bases had no gene match. Germline CDR1 reads MGHRA; CDR2 reads YSYEKL.

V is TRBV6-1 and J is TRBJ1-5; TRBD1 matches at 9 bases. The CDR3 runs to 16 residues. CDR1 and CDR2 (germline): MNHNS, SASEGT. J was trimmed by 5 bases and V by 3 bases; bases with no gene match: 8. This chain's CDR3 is CASSDQGQGIYQPQHF. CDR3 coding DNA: TGTGCCAGCAGTGACCAGGGACAGGGAATATATCAGCCCCAGCATTTT.

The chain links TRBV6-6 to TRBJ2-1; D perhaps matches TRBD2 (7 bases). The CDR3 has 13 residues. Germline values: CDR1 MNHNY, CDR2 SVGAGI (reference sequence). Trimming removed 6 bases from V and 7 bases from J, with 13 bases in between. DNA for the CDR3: TGTGCCAGCAGCCAAAGGGGGGGGAATGAGCAGTTCTTC. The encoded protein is CASSQRGGNEQFF.

The DNA of the CDR3 is TGCGCCAGCAGCCAGCTGACAGGGGCCAATTACGAGCAGTACTTC. Amino acid sequence: CASSQLTGANYEQYF. The chain recombines TRBV4-3 with TRBJ2-7; 8 nucleotides match TRBD1. The CDR3 length is 15 residues. Looked up from germline, CDR1 is LGHNA and CDR2 is YSLEER. Losses at the gene ends were 3 bases for V and 4 bases for J; bases not matched to a gene: 8.

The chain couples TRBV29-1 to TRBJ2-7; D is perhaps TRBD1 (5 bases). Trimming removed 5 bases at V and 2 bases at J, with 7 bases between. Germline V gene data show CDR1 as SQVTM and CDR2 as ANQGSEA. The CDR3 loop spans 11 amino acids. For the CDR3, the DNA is TGCAGCGTTTTCAGGGCCTACGAGCAGTACTTC. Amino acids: CSVFRAYEQYF.

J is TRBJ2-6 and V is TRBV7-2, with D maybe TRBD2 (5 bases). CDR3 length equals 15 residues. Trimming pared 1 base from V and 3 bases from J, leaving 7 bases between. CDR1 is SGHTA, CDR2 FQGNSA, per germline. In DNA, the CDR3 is TGTGCCAGCAGCTTAGTCGGGGATGGGGCCAACGTCCTGACTTTC. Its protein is CASSLVGDGANVLTF. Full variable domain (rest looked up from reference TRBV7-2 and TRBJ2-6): GAGVSQSPSNKVTEKGKDVELRCDPISGHTALYWYRQSLGQGLEFLIYFQGNSAPDKSGLPSDRFSAERTGGSVSTLTIQRTQQEDSAVYLCASSLVGDGANVLTFGAGSRLTVL.

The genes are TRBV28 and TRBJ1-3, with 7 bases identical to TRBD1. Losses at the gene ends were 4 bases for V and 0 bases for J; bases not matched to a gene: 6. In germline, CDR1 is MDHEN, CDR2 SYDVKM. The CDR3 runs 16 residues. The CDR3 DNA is TGTGCCAGCAGTTCCATGGGACAGAGCTCTGGAAACACCATATATTTT. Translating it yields CASSSMGQSSGNTIYF.

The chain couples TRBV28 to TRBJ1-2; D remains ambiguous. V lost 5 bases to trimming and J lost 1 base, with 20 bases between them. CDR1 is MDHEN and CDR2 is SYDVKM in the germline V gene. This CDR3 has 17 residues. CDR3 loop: CASSPHPGKGVNYGYTF. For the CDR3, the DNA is TGTGCCAGCAGTCCCCATCCCGGGAAAGGAGTTAACTATGGCTACACCTTC.

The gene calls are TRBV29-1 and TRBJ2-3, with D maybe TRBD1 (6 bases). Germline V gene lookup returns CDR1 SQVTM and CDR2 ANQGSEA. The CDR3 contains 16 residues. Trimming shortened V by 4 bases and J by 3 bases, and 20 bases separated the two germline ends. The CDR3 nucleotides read TGCAGCGTTGTGAAGGGGGAATTCCTTGTGACAGATACGCAGTATTTT. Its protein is CSVVKGEFLVTDTQYF.

Here the CDR3 reads CASGSYSGAGVYEQYF. Written as DNA, the CDR3 is TGTGCTAGTGGTTCGTACAGCGGAGCGGGAGTCTACGAGCAGTACTTC. This chain joins TRBV12-5 and TRBJ2-7; 8 positions match TRBD2. The germline V gene encodes CDR1 LGHNT and CDR2 FRNRAP. The J segment lost 3 bases and the V segment lost 4 bases, leaving 11 bases of the junction unmatched. This CDR3 is 16 amino acids long.

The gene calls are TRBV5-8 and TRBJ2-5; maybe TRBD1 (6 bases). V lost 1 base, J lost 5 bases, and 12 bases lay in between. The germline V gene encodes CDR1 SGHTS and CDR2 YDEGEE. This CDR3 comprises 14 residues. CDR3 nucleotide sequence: TGTGCCAGCAGCTTGACAGGGTCGTCTGAGACCCAGTACTTC. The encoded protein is CASSLTGSSETQYF. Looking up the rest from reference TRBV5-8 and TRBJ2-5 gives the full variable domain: EAGVTQSPTHLIKTRGQQATLRCSPISGHTSVYWYQQALGLGLQFLLWYDEGEERNRGNFPPRFSGRQFPNYSSELNVNALELEDSALYLCASSLTGSSETQYFGPGTRLLVL.

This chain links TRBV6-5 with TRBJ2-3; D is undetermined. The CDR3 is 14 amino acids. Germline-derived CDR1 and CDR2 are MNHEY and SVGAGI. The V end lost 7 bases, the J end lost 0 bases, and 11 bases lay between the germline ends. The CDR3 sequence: CASIGSLSTDTQYF. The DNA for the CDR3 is TGTGCCAGCATCGGTAGCCTAAGCACAGATACGCAGTATTTT.

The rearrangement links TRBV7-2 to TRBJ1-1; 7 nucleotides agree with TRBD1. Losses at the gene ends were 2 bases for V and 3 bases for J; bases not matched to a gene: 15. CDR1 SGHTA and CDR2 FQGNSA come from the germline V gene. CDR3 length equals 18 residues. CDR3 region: CASSLYVGGGLGHTEAFF. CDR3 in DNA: TGTGCCAGCAGCTTATATGTAGGAGGGGGCTTAGGGCACACTGAAGCTTTCTTT.